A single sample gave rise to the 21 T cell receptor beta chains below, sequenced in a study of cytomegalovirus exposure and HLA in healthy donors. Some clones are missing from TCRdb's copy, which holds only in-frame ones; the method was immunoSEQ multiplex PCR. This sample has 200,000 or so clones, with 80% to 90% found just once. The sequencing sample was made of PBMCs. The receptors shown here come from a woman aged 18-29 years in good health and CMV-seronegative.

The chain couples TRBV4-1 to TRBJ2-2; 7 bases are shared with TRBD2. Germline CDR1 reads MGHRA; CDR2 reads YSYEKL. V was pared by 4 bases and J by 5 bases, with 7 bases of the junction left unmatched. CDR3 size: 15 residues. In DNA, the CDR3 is TGCGCCAGCAGCCCGGGTGGGGGAGGGACCGGGGAGCTGTTTTTT. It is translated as CASSPGGGGTGELFF.

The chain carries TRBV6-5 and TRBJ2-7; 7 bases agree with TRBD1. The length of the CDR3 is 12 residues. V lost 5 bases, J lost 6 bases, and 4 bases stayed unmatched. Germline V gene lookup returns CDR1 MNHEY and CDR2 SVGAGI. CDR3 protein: CASSPTGAEQYF. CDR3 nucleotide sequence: TGTGCCAGCAGTCCCACAGGGGCCGAGCAGTACTTC.

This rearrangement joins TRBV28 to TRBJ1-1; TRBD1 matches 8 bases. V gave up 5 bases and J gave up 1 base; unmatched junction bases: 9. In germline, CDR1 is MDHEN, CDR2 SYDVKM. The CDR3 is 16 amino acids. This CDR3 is CASSRRQGRGNTEAFF. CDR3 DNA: TGTGCCAGCAGTCGTAGACAGGGGAGGGGGAACACTGAAGCTTTCTTT. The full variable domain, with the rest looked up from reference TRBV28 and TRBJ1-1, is DVKVTQSSRYLVKRTGEKVFLECVQDMDHENMFWYRQDPGLGLRLIYFSYDVKMKEKGDIPEGYSVSREKKERFSLILESASTNQTSMYLCASSRRQGRGNTEAFFGQGTRLTVV.

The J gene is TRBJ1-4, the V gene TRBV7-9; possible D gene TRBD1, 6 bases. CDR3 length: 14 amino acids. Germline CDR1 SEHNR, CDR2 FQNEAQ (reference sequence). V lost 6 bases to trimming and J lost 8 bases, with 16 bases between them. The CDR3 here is CASREGTTGEKLFF. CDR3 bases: TGTGCCAGCAGGGAAGGGACCACAGGGGAAAAACTGTTTTTT.

The CDR3 DNA follows: TGTGCCAGCGGGGTATTTGACAGTTACGAGCAGTACTTC. Protein product: CASGVFDSYEQYF. The chain joins TRBV27 to TRBJ2-7; TRBD1 is a possible D gene (5 bases). Trimming removed 8 bases from V and 4 bases from J, with 15 bases in between. This CDR3 comprises 13 residues. The germline CDR1 and CDR2 sequences are MNHEY and SMNVEV (reference sequence).

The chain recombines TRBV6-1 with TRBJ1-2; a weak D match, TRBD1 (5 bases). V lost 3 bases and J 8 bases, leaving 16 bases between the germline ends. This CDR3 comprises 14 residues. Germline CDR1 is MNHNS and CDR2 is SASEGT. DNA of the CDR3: TGTGCCAGCAGTGACAGGGCCACTACCGGCGGCTACACCTTC. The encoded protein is CASSDRATTGGYTF.

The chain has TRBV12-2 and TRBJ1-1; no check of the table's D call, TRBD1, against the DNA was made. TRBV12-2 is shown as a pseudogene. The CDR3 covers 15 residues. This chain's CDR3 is CASRLATGGNTEAFF. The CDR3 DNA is TGTGCAAGTCGCTTAGCAACAGGGGGGAACACTGAAGCTTTCTTT.

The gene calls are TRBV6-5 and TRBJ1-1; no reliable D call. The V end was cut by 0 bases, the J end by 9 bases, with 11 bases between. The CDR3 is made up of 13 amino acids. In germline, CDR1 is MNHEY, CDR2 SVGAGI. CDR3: CASSYSRGLQAFF. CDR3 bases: TGTGCCAGCAGTTACTCCCGCGGCTTGCAAGCTTTCTTT.

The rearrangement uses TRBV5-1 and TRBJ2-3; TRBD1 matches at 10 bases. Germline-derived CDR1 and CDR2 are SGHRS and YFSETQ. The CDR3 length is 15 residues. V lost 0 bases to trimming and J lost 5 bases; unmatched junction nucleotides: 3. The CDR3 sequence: CASSLATGGVDTQYF. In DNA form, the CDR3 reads TGCGCCAGCAGCTTGGCGACAGGGGGCGTAGATACGCAGTATTTT.

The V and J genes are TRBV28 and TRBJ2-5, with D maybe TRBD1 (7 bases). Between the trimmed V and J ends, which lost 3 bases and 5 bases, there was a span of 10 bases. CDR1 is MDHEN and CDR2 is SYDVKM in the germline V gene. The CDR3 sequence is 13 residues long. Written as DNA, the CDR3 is TGTGCCAGCAGTTTCAGGGGGAGGGAGACCCAGTACTTC. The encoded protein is CASSFRGRETQYF.

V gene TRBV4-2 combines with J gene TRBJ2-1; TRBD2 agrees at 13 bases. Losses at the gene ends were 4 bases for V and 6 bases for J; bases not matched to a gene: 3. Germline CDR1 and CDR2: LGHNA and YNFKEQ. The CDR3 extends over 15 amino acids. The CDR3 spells CASSRWTSGGNEQFF. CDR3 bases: TGTGCCAGCAGCCGATGGACTAGCGGGGGCAATGAGCAGTTCTTC.

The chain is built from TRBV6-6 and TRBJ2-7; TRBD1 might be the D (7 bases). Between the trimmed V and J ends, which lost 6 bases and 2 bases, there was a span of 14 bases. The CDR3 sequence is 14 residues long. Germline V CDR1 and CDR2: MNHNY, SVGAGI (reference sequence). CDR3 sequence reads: CASRGTAGPYEQYF. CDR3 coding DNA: TGTGCCAGCAGGGGGACAGCGGGTCCCTACGAGCAGTACTTC.

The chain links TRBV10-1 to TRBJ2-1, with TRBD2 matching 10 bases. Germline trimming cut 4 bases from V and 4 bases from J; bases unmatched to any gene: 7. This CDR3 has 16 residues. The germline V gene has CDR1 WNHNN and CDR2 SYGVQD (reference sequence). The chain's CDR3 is CASSVSSGRLYNEQFF. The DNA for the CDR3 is TGCGCCAGCAGTGTGTCTAGCGGGAGACTTTACAATGAGCAGTTCTTC.

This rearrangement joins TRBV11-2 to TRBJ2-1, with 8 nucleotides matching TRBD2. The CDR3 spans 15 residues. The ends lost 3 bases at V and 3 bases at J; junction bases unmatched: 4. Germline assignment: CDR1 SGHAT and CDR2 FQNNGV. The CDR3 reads CASSFLAGLYNEQFF. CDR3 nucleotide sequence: TGTGCCAGCAGCTTCCTAGCGGGTCTCTACAATGAGCAGTTCTTC.

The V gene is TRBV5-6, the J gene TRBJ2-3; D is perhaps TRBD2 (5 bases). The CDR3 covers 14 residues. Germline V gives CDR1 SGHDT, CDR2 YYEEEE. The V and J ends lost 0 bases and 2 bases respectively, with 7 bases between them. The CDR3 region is CASSLGGNTDTQYF. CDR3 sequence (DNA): TGTGCCAGCAGCTTGGGAGGGAACACAGATACGCAGTATTTT.

The CDR3 region has the DNA TGTGCCAGCAGTGGGGCGGGACTAGCATCCGATACGCAGTATTTT. Protein sequence: CASSGAGLASDTQYF. The chain joins TRBV2 to TRBJ2-3, with 9 positions matching TRBD2. The CDR3 runs 15 residues. The V gene end was trimmed by 4 bases and the J gene end by 6 bases; junction bases not matched to a gene: 8. Germline loops: CDR1 SNHLY, CDR2 FYNNEI.

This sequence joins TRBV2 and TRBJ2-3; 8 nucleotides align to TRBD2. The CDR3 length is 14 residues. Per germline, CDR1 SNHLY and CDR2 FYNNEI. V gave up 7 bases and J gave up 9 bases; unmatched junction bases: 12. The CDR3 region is CASTSGRAGRTQYF. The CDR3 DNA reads TGTGCCAGCACTTCCGGGAGGGCCGGGCGAACGCAGTATTTT.

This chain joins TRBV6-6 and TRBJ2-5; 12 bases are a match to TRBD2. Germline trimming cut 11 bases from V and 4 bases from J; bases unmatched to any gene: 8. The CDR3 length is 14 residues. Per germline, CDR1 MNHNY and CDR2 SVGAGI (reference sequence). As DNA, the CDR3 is TGTGCCTGCTCACTAGCGGGAGGTTCAGAGACCCAGTACTTC. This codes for CACSLAGGSETQYF.

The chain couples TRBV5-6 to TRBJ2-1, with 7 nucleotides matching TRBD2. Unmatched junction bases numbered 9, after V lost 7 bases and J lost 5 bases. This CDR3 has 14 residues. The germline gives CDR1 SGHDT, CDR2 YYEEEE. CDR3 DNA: TGTGCCAGCGCACCCGCGGGAGTTCACAATGAGCAGTTCTTC. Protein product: CASAPAGVHNEQFF.

The CDR3 DNA reads as TGTGCCAGCAGTGGACCCGGCCTAAGGAGGAATCAGCCCCAGCATTTT. It is translated as CASSGPGLRRNQPQHF. The rearrangement links TRBV2 to TRBJ1-5; D remains unclear. The CDR3 consists of 16 residues. Germline-derived CDR1 and CDR2 are SNHLY and FYNNEI. The germline V and J ends were trimmed by 4 bases and 4 bases, with 17 bases remaining between them.

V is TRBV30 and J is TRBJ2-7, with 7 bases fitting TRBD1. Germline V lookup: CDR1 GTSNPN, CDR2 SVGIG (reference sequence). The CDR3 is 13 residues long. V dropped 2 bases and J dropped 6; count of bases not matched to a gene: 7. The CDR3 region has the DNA TGTGCCTGGAGTACGACAGGGTCGGCCGAGCAGTACTTC. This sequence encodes CAWSTTGSAEQYF.